Listed below are T cell receptor beta chains from one sample, sequenced in a study of cytomegalovirus exposure and HLA in healthy donors. Only in-frame clones appear in the TCRdb table, and some are missing; sequencing was by immunoSEQ multiplex PCR. The sample carries 150,000 to 200,000 clones, over 70% recorded once. The source material was PBMCs. The receptor source for this set is a man aged 45 to 65 in good health and CMV-seropositive. The conserved cysteine and the conserved F or W are not part of the CDR3 here.

v_gene	j_gene	CDR3aa
TRBV5-1	TRBJ2-2	ASSWDRGRNTGELF
TRBV29-1	TRBJ1-2	SVDRANYGYT
TRBV5-8	TRBJ2-3	ASSPIGQGRPADTQY
TRBV5-6	TRBJ2-7	ASSLRGADEQY
TRBV5-1	TRBJ2-5	ASSWGTGQETQY
TRBV25-1	TRBJ1-1	ASSDWTGGTEAF
TRBV5-1	TRBJ1-4	ASSLAMGQGPSSINEKLF
TRBV28	TRBJ2-7	ASSLGTSKTYEQY
TRBV28	TRBJ1-4	ASRETNEKLF
TRBV23-1	TRBJ2-7	ASSQRDRPYEQY
TRBV28	TRBJ2-5	ASSLSPGQKTQY
TRBV7-2	TRBJ1-1	ANDRQTEAF
TRBV7-2	TRBJ2-7	ASSFRSGGTYEQY
TRBV10-3	TRBJ2-7	AISESSYEQY
TRBV5-1	TRBJ2-7	ASSLAAGAFYEQY
TRBV7-8	TRBJ2-5	ASSLGGQGRETQY
TRBV28	TRBJ2-7	ASLRQRGGPPML
TRBV4-2	TRBJ1-5	ASSQDTRGGREPQH
TRBV28	TRBJ2-3	ASSFGGYTQY
TRBV28	TRBJ1-5	ASSLWGHENQPQH
TRBV29-1	TRBJ1-1	SVEGTTMNTEAF
TRBV18	TRBJ1-1	ASFFGQNTEAF
TRBV7-3	TRBJ2-2	ASSLAYTGELF
TRBV5-4	TRBJ2-7	ASSRDSSSYEQY
TRBV4-1	TRBJ1-1	ASSPPAMNTEAF
TRBV18	TRBJ2-1	ASSPPGLAGGGEQF
TRBV18	TRBJ2-1	ASSPGLSSGGEQF
TRBV29-1	TRBJ2-2	SVSPRSTGELF
TRBV7-9	TRBJ1-2	ASSLGDRVGYT
TRBV7-2	TRBJ1-6	ASSARTGANSPLH
TRBV4-2	TRBJ2-5	ASSQPELVQETQY
TRBV25-1	TRBJ1-2	ASSERRGGYT
TRBV28	TRBJ2-3	ASSLPTLAADTQY
TRBV10-3	TRBJ1-4	AISESTGANEKLF
TRBV7-8	TRBJ2-2	ASSLPGELF
TRBV5-1	TRBJ2-3	ASSSWTSTDTQY
TRBV5-1	TRBJ2-7	ASSLGSGPLNEQY
TRBV6-1	TRBJ2-7	ATFSATPYEQY
TRBV7-2	TRBJ1-1	ASSKQGRNTEAF
TRBV5-6	TRBJ2-1	ASSLGRQGAAIHNEQF
TRBV28	TRBJ1-2	ASSLPGTALHYGYT
TRBV27	TRBJ1-3	ASRKDSLARGNTIY
TRBV5-1	TRBJ2-1	ASSLEPPGKGQF
TRBV19	TRBJ1-1	ASSIPSMMTEAF
TRBV18	TRBJ1-1	ASSYSQGNTEAF
TRBV27	TRBJ2-7	ASSLKEERPREQY
TRBV27	TRBJ2-1	ASSLLPASQFYNEQF
TRBV7-2	TRBJ2-1	ASSLVGTSSNEQF
TRBV7-9	TRBJ2-7	ASGRGADYEQY
TRBV29-1	TRBJ2-5	SVAPAADVETQY
TRBV2	TRBJ2-7	ASSDTGSEQY
TRBV7-9	TRBJ1-4	ASSLTPGTNEKLF
TRBV2	TRBJ1-5	ASSDKQGDQPQH
TRBV28	TRBJ2-2	ASSLWPRNTGELF
TRBV30	TRBJ1-6	AWSVLTGRDSPLH
TRBV6-1	TRBJ1-2	ASSKDRAGGYT
TRBV5-1	TRBJ2-2	ASRTGNTGELF
TRBV2	TRBJ1-1	ASSRQGSGNTEAF
TRBV29-1	TRBJ1-1	SGGQTNTEAF
TRBV7-9	TRBJ1-2	ASTQVGTPFYGYT